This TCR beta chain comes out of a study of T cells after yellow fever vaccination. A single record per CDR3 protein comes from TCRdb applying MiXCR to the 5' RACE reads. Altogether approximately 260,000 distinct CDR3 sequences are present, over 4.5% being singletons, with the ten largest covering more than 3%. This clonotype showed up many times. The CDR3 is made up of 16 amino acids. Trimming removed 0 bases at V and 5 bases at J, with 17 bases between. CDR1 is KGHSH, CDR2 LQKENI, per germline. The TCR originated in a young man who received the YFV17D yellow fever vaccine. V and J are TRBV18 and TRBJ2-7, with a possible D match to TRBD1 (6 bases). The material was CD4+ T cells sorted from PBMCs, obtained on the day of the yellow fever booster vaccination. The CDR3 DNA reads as TGTGCCAGCTCACCACCGGTCACAGGGTTTAGCCACGAGCAGTACTTC. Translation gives CASSPPVTGFSHEQYF.